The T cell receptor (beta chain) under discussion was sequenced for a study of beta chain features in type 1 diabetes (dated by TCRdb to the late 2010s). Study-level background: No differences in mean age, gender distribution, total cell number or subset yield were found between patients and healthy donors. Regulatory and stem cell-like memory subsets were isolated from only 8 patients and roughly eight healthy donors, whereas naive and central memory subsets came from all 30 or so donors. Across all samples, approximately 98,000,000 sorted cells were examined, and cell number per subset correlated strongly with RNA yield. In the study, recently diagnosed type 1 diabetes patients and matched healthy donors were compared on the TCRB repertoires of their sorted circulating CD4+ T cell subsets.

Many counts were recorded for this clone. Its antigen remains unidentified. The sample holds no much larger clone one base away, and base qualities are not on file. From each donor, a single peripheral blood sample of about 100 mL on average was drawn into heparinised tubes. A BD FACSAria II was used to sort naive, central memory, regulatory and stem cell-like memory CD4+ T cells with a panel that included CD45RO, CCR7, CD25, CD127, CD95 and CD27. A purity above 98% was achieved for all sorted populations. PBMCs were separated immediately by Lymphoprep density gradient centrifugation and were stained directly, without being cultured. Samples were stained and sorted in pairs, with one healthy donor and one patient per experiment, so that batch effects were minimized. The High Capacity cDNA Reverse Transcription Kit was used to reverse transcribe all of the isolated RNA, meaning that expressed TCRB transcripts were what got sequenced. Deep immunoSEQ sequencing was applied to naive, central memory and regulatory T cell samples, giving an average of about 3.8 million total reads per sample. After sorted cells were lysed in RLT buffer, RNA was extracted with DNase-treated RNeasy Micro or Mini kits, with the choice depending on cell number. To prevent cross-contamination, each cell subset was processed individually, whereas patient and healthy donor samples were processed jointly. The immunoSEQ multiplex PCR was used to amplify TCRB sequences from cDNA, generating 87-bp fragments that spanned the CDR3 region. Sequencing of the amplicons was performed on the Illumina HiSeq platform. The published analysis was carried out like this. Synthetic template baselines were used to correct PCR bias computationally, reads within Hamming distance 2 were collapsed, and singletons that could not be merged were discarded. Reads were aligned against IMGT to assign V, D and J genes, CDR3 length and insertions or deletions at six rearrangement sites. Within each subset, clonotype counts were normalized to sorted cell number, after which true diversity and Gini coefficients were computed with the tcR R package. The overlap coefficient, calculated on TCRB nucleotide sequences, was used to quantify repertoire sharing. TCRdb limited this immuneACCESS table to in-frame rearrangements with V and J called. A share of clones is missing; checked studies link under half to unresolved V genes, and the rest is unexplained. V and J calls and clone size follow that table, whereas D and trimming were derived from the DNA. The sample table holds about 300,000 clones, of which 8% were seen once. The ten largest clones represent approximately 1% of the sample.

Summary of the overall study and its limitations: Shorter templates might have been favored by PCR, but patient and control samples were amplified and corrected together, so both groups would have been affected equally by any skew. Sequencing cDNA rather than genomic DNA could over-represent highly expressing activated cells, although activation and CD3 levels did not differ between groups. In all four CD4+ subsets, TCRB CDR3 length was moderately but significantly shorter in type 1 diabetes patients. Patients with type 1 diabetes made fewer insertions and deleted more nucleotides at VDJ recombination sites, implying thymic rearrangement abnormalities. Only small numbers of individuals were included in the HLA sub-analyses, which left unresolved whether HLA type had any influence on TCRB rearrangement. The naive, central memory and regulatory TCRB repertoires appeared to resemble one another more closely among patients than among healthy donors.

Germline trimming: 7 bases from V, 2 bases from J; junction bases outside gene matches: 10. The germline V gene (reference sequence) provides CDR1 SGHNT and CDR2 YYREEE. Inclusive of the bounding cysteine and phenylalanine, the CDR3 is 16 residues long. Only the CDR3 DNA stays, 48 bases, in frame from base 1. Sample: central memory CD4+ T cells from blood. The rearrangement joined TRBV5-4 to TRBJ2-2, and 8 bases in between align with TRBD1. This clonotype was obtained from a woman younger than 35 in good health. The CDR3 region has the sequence CASLGTGGLNTGELFF. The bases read TGTGCCAGCTTGGGGACAGGAGGCCTTAACACCGGGGAGCTGTTTTTT. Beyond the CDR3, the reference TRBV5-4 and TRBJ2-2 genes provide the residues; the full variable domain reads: ETGVTQSPTHLIKTRGQQVTLRCSSQSGHNTVSWYQQALGQGPQFIFQYYREEENGRGNFPPRFSGLQFPNYSSELNVNALELDDSALYLCASLGTGGLNTGELFFGEGSRLTVL.